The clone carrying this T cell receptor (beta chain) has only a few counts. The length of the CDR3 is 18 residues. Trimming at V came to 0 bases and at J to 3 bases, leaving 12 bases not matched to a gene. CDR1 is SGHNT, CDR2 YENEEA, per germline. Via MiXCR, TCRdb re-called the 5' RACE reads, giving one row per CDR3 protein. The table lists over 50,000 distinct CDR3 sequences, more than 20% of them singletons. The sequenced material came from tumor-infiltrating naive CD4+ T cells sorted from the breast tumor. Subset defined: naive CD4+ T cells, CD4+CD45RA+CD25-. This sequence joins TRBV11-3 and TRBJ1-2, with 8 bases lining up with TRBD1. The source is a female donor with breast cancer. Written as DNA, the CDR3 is TGTGCCAGCAGCTTAGAGGGCCTAGGCAGGGGGCACGACTATGGCTACACCTTC. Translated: CASSLEGLGRGHDYGYTF.